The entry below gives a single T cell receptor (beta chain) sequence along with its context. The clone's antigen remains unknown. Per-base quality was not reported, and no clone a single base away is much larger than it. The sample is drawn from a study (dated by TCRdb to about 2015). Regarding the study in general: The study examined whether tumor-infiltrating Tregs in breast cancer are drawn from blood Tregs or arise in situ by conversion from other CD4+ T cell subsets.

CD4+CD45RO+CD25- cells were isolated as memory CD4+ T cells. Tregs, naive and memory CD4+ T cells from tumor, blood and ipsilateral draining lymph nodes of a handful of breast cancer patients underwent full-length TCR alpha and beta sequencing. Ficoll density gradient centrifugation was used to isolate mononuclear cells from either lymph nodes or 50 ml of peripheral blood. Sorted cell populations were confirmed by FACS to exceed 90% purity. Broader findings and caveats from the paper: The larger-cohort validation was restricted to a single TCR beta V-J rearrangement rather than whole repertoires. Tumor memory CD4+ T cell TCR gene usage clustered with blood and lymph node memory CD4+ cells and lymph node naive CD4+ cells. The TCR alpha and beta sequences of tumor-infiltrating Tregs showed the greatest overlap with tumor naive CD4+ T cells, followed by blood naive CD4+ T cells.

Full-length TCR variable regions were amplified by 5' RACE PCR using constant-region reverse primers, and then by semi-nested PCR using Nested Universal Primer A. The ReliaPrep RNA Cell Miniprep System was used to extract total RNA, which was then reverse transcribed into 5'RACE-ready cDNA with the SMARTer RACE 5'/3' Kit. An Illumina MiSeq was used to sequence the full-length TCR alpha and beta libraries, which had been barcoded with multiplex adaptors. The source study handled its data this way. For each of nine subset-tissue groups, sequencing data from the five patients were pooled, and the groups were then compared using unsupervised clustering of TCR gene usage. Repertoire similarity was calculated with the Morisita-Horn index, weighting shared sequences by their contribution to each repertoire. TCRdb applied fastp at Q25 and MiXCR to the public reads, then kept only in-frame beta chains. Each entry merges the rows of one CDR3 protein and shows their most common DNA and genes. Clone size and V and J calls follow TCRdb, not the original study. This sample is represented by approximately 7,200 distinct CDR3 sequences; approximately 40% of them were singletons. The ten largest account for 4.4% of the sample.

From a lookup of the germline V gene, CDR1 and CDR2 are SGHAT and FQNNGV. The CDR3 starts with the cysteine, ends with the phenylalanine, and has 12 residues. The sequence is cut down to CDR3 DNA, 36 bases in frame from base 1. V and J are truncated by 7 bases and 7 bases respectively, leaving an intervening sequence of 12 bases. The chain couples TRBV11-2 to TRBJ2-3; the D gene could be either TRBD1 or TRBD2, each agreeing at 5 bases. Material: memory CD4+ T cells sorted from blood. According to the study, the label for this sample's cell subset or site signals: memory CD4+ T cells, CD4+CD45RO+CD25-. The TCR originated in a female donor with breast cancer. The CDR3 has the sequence CASTFGANTQYF. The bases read TGTGCCAGCACCTTCGGGGCGAATACGCAGTATTTT.